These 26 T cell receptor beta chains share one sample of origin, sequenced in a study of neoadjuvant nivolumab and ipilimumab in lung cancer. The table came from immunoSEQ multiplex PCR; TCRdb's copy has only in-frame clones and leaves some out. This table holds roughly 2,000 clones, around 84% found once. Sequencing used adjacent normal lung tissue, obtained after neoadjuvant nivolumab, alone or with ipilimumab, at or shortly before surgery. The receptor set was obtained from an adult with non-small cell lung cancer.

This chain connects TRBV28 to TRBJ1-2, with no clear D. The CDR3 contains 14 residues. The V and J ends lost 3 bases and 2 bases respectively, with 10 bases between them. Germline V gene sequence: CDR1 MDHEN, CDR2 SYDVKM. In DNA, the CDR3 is TGTGCCAGCAGTTTTCCCAGAAAGAACTATGGCTACACCTTC. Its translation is CASSFPRKNYGYTF.

As DNA, the CDR3 is TGTGCCTGGAGCAGGGGAGGTCAGCCCCAGCATTTT. Its protein is CAWSRGGQPQHF. This chain uses TRBV30 with TRBJ1-5, with D possibly matching TRBD1 (6 bases). The CDR3 extends over 12 amino acids. Trimming cost V 3 bases and J 6 bases, with 9 bases left between them. Germline lookup yields CDR1 GTSNPN and CDR2 SVGIG (reference sequence). Complete variable domain (other parts from reference TRBV30 and TRBJ1-5): SQTIHQWPATLVQPVGSPLSLECTVEGTSNPNLYWYRQAAGRGLQLLFYSVGIGQISSEVPQNLSASRPQDRQFILSSKKLLLSDSGFYLCAWSRGGQPQHFGDGTRLSIL.

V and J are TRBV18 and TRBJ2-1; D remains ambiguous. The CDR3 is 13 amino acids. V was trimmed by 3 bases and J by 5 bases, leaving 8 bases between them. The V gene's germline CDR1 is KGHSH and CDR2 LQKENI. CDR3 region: CASSPTKDNEQFF. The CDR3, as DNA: TGTGCCAGCTCACCGACAAAAGACAATGAGCAGTTCTTC.

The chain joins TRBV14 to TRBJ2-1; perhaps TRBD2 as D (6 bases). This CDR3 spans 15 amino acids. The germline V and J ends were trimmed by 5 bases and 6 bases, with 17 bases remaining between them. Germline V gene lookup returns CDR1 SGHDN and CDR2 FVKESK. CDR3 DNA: TGTGCCAGCAGCGTACGACTAGGCCCCGGCAATGAGCAGTTCTTC. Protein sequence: CASSVRLGPGNEQFF.

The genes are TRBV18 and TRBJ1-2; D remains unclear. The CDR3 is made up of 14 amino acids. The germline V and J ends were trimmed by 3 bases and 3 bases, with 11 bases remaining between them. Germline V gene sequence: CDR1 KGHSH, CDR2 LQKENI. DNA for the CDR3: TGTGCCAGCTCACCTCCTGGACCCGACTATGGCTACACCTTC. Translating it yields CASSPPGPDYGYTF.

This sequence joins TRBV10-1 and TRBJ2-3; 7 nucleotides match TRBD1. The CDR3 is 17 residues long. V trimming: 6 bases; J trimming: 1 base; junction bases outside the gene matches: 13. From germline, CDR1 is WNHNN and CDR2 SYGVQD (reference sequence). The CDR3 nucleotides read TGCGCCAGCAGCCAGCCCTTGGGGACAGAGGGCACAGATACGCAGTATTTT. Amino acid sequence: CASSQPLGTEGTDTQYF.

This CDR3 reads CASSQLREQYF. CDR3 DNA: TGTGCCAGCAGCCAGCTACGGGAGCAGTACTTC. The chain recombines TRBV4-2 with TRBJ2-7, with D unclear. CDR1 LGHNA and CDR2 YNFKEQ come from the germline V gene. This CDR3 comprises 11 residues. Trimming removed 3 bases at V and 7 bases at J, with 7 bases between.

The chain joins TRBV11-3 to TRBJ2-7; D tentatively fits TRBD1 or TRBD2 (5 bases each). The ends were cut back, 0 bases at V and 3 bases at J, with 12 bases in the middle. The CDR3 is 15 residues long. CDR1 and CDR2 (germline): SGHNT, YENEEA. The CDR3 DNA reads TGTGCCAGCAGCTTAGAGTCCGGGGACCTCTACGAGCAGTACTTC. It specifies CASSLESGDLYEQYF.

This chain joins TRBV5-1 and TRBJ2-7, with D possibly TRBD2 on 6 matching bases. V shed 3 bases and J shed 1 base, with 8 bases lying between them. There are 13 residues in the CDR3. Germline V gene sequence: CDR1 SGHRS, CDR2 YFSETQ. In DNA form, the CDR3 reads TGCGCCAGCAGCTGGACTAAATCCTACGAGCAGTACTTC. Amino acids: CASSWTKSYEQYF.

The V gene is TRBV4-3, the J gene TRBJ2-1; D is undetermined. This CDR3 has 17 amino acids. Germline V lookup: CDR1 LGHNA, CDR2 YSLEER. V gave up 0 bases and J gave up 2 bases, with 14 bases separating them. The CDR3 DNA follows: TGCGCCAGCAGCCAAGATCAATCCAACCGAGCCTACAATGAGCAGTTCTTC. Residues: CASSQDQSNRAYNEQFF.

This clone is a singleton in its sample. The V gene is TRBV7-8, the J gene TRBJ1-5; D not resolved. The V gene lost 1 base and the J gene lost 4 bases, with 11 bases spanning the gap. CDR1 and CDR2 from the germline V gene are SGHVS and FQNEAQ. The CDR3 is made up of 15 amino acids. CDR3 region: CASSLGFDPNQPQHF. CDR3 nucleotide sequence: TGTGCCAGCAGCTTAGGATTCGACCCGAATCAGCCCCAGCATTTT.

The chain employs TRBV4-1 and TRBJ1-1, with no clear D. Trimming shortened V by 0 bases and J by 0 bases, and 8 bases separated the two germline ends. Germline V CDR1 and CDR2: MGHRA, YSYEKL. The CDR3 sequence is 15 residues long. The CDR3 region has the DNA TGCGCCAGCAGCCAAGAACTTCCCATGAACACTGAAGCTTTCTTT. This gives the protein CASSQELPMNTEAFF.

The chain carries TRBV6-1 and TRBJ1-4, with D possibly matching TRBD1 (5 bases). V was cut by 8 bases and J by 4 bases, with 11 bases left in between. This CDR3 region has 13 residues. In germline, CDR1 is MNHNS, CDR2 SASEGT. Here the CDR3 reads CASLDNLNEKLFF. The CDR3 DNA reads TGTGCCAGCTTGGACAACCTTAATGAAAAACTGTTTTTT.

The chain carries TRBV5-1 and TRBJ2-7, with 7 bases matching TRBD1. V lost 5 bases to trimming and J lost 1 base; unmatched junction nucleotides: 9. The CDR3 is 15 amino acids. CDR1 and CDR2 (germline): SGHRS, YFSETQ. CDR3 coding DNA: TGCGCCAGCAGAAAACAGGGGTCCTCTTCCTACGAGCAGTACTTC. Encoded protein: CASRKQGSSSYEQYF.

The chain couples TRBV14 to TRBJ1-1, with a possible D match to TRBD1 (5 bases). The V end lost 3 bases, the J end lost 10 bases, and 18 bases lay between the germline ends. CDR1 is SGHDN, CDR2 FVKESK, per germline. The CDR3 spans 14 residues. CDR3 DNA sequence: TGTGCCAGCAGCCAGGGAGCCGACAGCCGACCAGCTTTCTTT. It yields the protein CASSQGADSRPAFF. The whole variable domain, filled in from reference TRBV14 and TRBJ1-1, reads EAGVTQFPSHSVIEKGQTVTLRCDPISGHDNLYWYRRVMGKEIKFLLHFVKESKQDESGMPNNRFLAERTGGTYSTLKVQPAELEDSGVYFCASSQGADSRPAFFGQGTRLTVV.

The CDR3 here is CASSLARGYYGYTF. The CDR3 coding sequence is TGCGCCAGCAGCTTGGCGAGGGGGTACTATGGCTACACCTTC. V gene TRBV5-1 combines with J gene TRBJ1-2, with D possibly being TRBD1 (6 bases). The CDR3 has 14 residues. Germline V gives CDR1 SGHRS, CDR2 YFSETQ. Trimming took off 0 bases at V and 3 bases at J, with 9 bases between the two ends. The variable domain in full, with the rest retrieved from reference TRBV5-1 and TRBJ1-2, is KAGVTQTPRYLIKTRGQQVTLSCSPISGHRSVSWYQQTPGQGLQFLFEYFSETQRNKGNFPGRFSGRQFSNSRSEMNVSTLELGDSALYLCASSLARGYYGYTFGSGTRLTVV.

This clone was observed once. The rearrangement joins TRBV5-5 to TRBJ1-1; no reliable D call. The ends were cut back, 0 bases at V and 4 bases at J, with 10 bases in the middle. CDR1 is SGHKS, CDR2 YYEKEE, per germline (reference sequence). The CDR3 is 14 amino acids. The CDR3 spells CASSLDPGFTEAFF. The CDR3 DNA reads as TGTGCCAGCAGCTTGGACCCGGGGTTCACTGAAGCTTTCTTT.

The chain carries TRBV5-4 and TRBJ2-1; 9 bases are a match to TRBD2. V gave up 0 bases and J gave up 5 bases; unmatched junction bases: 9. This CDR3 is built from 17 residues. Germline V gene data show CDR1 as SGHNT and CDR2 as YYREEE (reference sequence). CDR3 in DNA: TGTGCCAGCAGCTTGGGGGGCGGGAGGGCCAGCCACAATGAGCAGTTCTTC. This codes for CASSLGGGRASHNEQFF.

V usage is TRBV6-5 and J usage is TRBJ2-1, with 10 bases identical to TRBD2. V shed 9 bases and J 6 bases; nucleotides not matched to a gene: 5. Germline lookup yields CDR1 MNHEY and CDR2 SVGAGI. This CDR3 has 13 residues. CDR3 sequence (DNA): TGTGCCAGTATAGCGGGAGGAGGCAATGAGCAGTTCTTC. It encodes CASIAGGGNEQFF.

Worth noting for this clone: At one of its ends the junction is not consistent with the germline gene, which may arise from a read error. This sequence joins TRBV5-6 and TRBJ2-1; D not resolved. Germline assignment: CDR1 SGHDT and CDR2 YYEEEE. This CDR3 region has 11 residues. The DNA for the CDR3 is TGTGCCAGCATGTCCTCAGGTCCCAATCTCTTC. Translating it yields CASMSSGPNLF.

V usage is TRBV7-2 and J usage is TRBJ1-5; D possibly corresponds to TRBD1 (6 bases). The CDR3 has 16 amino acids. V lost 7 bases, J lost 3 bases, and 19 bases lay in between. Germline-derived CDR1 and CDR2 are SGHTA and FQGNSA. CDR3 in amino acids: CASNEIQGSYNQPQHF. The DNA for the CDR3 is TGTGCCAGCAACGAAATTCAGGGGAGCTACAATCAGCCCCAGCATTTT.

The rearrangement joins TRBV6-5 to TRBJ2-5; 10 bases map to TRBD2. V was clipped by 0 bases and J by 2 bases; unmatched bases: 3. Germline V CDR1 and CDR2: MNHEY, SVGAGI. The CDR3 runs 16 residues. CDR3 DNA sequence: TGTGCCAGCAGTTACTCTCAACTAGCGGGGCAAGAGACCCAGTACTTC. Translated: CASSYSQLAGQETQYF.

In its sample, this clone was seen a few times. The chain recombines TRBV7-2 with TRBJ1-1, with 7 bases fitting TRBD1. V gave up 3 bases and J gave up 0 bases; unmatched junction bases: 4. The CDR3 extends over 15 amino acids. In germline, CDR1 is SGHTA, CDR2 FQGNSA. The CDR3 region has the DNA TGTGCCAGCAGCTTGGGCAGGGGGATGAACACTGAAGCTTTCTTT. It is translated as CASSLGRGMNTEAFF. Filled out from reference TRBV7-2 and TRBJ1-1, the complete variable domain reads GAGVSQSPSNKVTEKGKDVELRCDPISGHTALYWYRQSLGQGLEFLIYFQGNSAPDKSGLPSDRFSAERTGGSVSTLTIQRTQQEDSAVYLCASSLGRGMNTEAFFGQGTRLTVV.

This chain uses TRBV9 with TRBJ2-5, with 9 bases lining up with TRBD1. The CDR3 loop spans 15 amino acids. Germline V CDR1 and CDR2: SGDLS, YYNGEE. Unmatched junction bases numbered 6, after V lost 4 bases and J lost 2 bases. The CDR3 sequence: CASSSRGTGQETQYF. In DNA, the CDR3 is TGTGCCAGCAGCTCACGTGGGACAGGGCAAGAGACCCAGTACTTC.

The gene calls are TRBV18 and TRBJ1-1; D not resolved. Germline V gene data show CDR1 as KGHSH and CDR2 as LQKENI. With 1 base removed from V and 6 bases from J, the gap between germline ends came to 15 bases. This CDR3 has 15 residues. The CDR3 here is CASSPRVGSGAEAFF. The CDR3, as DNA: TGTGCCAGCTCACCACGCGTTGGGTCTGGGGCTGAAGCTTTCTTT.

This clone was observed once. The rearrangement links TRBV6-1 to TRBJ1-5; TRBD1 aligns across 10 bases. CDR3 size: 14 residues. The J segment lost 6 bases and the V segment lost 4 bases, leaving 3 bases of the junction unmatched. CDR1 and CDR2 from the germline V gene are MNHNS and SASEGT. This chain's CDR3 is CASSGGQGSQPQHF. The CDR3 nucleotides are TGTGCCAGCAGTGGGGGACAGGGGAGTCAGCCCCAGCATTTT.